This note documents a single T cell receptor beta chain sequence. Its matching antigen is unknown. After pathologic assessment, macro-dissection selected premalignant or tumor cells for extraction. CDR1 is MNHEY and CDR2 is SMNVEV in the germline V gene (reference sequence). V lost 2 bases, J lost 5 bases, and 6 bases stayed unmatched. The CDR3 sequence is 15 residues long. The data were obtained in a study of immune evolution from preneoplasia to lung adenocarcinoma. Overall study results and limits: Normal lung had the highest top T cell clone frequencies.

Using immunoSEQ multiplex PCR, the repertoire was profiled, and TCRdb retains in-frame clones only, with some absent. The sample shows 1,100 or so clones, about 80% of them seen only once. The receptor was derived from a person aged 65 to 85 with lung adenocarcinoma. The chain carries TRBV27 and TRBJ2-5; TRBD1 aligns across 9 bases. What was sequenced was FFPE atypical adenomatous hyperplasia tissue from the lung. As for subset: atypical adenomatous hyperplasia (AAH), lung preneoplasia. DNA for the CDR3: TGTGCCAGCAGTTTAGGGACAGGGCGGGGGGAGACCCAGTACTTC. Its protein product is CASSLGTGRGETQYF.